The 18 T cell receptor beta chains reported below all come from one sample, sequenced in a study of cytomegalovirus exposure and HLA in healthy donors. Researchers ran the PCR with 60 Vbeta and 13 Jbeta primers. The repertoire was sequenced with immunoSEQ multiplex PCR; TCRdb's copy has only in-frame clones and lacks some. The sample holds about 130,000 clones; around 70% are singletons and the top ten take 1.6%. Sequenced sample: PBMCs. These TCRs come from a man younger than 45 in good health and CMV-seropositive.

The CDR3 DNA sequence: TGTGCCATCAGGGACGGTGGGGCGAACACTGAAGCTTTCTTT. This codes for CAIRDGGANTEAFF. The rearrangement uses TRBV10-3 and TRBJ1-1; possible D gene TRBD1, 5 bases. The CDR3 spans 14 residues. Germline V CDR1 and CDR2: ENHRY, SYGVKD. V lost 6 bases, J lost 1 base, and 12 bases lay in between.

CDR3 sequence: CASSFAPGQLDDYEQYF. In DNA form, the CDR3 reads TGCGCCAGCAGCTTCGCTCCGGGACAGTTAGACGACTACGAGCAGTACTTC. This sequence joins TRBV5-1 and TRBJ2-7, with 7 positions matching TRBD1. CDR1 and CDR2 from the germline V gene are SGHRS and YFSETQ. This CDR3 spans 17 amino acids. J lost 3 bases, V lost 2 bases, and 14 bases had no gene match. The full variable domain, in which reference TRBV5-1 and TRBJ2-7 provide the parts outside the CDR3, is KAGVTQTPRYLIKTRGQQVTLSCSPISGHRSVSWYQQTPGQGLQFLFEYFSETQRNKGNFPGRFSGRQFSNSRSEMNVSTLELGDSALYLCASSFAPGQLDDYEQYFGPGTRLTVT.

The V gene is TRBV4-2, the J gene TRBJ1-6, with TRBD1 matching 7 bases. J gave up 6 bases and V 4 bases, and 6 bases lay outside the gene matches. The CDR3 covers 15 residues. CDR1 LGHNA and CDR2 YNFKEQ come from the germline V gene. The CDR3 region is CASSRLGTANSPLHF. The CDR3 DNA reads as TGTGCCAGCAGCCGGCTGGGGACAGCTAATTCACCCCTCCACTTT.

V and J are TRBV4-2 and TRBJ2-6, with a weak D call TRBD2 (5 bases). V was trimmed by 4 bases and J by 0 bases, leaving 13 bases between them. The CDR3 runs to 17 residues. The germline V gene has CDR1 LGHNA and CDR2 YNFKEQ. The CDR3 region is CASSPKAVPSGANVLTF. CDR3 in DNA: TGTGCCAGCAGCCCCAAAGCGGTTCCCTCTGGGGCCAACGTCCTGACTTTC.

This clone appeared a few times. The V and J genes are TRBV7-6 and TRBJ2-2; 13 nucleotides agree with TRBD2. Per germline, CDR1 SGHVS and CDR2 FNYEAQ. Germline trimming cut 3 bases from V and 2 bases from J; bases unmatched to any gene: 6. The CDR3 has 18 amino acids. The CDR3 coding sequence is TGTGCCAGCAGCTTCTCCACTAGCGGGAGGGAAAACACCGGGGAGCTGTTTTTT. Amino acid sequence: CASSFSTSGRENTGELFF.

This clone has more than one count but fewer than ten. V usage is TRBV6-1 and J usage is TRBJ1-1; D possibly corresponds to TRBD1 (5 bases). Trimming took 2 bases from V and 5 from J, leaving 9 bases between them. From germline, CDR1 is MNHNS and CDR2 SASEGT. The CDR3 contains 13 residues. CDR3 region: CASSELGGTEAFF. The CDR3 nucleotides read TGTGCCAGCAGTGAATTGGGGGGGACTGAAGCTTTCTTT.

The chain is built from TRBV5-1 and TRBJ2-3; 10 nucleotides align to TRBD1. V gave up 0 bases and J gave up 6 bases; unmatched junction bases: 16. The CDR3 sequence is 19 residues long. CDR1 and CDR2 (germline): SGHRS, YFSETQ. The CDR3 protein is CASSLGQGAFNPVRDTQYF. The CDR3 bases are TGCGCCAGCAGCTTGGGACAGGGGGCTTTTAATCCGGTTAGGGATACGCAGTATTTT.

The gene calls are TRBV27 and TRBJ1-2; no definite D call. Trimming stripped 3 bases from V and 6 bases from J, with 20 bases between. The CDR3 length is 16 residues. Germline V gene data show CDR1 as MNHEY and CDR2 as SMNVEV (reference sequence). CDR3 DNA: TGTGCCAGCAGTTTTCTTCCCCGGGCAGCGAGGGATGGCTACACCTTC. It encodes CASSFLPRAARDGYTF.

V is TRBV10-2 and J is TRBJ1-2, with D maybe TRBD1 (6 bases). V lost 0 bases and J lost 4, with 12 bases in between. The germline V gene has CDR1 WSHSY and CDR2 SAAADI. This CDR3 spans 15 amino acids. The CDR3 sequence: CASSESSDRSYGYTF. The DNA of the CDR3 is TGCGCCAGCAGTGAGTCGTCCGACAGGAGCTATGGCTACACCTTC.

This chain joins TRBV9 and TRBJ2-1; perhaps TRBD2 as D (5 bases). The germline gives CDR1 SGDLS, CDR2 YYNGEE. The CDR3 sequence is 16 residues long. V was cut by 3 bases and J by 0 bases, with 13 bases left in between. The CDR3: CASSEKRVSSYNEQFF. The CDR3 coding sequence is TGTGCCAGCAGCGAAAAGAGGGTTAGCTCCTACAATGAGCAGTTCTTC.

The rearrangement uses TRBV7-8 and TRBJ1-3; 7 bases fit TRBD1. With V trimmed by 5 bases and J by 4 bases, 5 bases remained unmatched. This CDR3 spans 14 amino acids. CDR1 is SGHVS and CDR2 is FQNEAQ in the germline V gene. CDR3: CASSSDRAGNTIYF. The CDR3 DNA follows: TGTGCCAGCAGCAGCGACAGGGCCGGAAACACCATATATTTT.

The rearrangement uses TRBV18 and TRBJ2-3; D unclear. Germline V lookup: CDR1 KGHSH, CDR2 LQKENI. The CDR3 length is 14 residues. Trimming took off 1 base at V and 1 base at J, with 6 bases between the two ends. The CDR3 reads CASSPLRGTDTQYF. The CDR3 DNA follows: TGTGCCAGCTCACCACTACGGGGCACAGATACGCAGTATTTT.

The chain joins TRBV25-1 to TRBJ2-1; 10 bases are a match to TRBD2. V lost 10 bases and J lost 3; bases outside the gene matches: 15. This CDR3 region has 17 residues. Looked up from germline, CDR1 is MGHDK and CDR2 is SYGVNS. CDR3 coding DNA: TGTGCCACCCAAGCGAGCAGCGGGAGGGCTTTCTACAATGAGCAGTTCTTC. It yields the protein CATQASSGRAFYNEQFF.

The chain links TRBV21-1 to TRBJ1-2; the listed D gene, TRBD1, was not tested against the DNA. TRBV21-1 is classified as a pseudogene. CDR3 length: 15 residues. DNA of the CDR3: TGTGCCAGCAGCAGCCGGACAGGGACTAACTATGGCTACACCTTC. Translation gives CASSSRTGTNYGYTF.

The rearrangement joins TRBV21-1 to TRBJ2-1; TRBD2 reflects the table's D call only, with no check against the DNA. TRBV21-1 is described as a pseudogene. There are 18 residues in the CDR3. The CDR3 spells CASTDGPGTSGRENEQFF. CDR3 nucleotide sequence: TGTGCCAGCACCGATGGGCCGGGGACTAGCGGGCGTGAGAATGAGCAGTTCTTC.

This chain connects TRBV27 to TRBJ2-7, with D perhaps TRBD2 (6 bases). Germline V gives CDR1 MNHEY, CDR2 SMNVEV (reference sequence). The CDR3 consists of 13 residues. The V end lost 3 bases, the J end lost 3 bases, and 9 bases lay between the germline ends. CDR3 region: CASSLGAGYEQYF. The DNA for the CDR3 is TGTGCCAGCAGTTTGGGAGCGGGCTACGAGCAGTACTTC.

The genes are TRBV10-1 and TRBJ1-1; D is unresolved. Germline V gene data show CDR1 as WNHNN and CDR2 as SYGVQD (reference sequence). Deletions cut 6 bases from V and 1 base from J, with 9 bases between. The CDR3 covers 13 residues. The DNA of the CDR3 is TGCGCCAGCAGCCGGGAAAAGAACACTGAAGCTTTCTTT. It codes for CASSREKNTEAFF.

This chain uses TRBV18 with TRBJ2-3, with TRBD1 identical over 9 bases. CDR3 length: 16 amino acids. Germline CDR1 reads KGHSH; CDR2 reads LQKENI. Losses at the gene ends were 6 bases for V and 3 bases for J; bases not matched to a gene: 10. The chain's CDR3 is CASSRMGQGMTDTQYF. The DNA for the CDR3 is TGTGCCAGCTCTCGCATGGGACAGGGTATGACAGATACGCAGTATTTT.